This passage covers 27 T cell receptor beta chains from one sample sequenced in a study of post-analysis software for immune sequencing data. General observations from the study: Elevated frequency relative to controls characterized several TRBV segments in patients, TRBV5-6, TRBV5-1 and TRBV20-1 among them.

Antigens for these TCRs are unknown. Unique molecular identifiers had been added to the TCR beta cDNA libraries. TCRdb re-analysed the PCR reads in MiXCR, keeping a single row per CDR3 protein. The data contain approximately 150,000 distinct CDR3 sequences, 30% of them singletons. The specimen sequenced was blood. The receptors derive from a girl aged 5 to 17 with multiple sclerosis.

The J gene is TRBJ2-4, the V gene TRBV29-1, with D possibly called TRBD1 or TRBD2 (5 bases each). Germline V gives CDR1 SQVTM, CDR2 ANQGSEA. V lost 7 bases and J 4 bases, leaving 17 bases between the germline ends. The CDR3 is made up of 14 amino acids. CDR3 in amino acids: CSAHNRDGKNIQYF. CDR3 sequence (DNA): TGCAGCGCACACAACCGGGACGGGAAAAACATTCAGTACTTC. The whole variable domain, remainder taken from reference TRBV29-1 and TRBJ2-4, is SAVISQKPSRDICQRGTSLTIQCQVDSQVTMMFWYRQQPGQSLTLIATANQGSEATYESGFVIDKFPISRPNLTFSTLTVSNMSPEDSSIYLCSAHNRDGKNIQYFGAGTRLSVL.

This sequence joins TRBV28 and TRBJ1-4, with D unresolved. Looked up from germline, CDR1 is MDHEN and CDR2 is SYDVKM. The CDR3 length is 13 residues. The germline V and J ends were trimmed by 11 bases and 0 bases, with 10 bases remaining between them. The CDR3 protein is CAGGVATNEKLFF. The CDR3 DNA reads TGTGCCGGCGGGGTAGCAACTAATGAAAAACTGTTTTTT.

The chain uses TRBV5-5 and TRBJ1-1; a possible D gene is TRBD1 (6 bases). The CDR3 loop spans 14 amino acids. V was shortened by 4 bases and J by 1 base, with 11 bases between the two germline ends. Germline lookup yields CDR1 SGHKS and CDR2 YYEKEE (reference sequence). The CDR3 coding sequence is TGTGCCAGCAGCCCCGGACAGCCGAACACTGAAGCTTTCTTT. Protein sequence: CASSPGQPNTEAFF.

This clonotype was seen many times. This chain joins TRBV11-2 and TRBJ2-7; the D gene is possibly TRBD2 (6 bases). Germline CDR1 reads SGHAT; CDR2 reads FQNNGV. The CDR3 covers 14 residues. Trimming left V 3 bases short and J 6 bases short, with 15 bases between. CDR3 residues: CASSFGREESEQYF. The CDR3 nucleotides are TGTGCCAGCAGCTTTGGCAGGGAGGAGTCCGAGCAGTACTTC.

The V call is TRBV29-1, the J call TRBJ2-1; 9 nucleotides line up with TRBD2. Germline lookup yields CDR1 SQVTM and CDR2 ANQGSEA. J was trimmed by 12 bases and V by 3 bases; bases with no gene match: 9. The CDR3 totals 13 residues. DNA of the CDR3: TGCAGCGTTGAGGTAGTAGCGGGAGAAGGGCAGTTCTTC. This encodes CSVEVVAGEGQFF.

With regard to this clonotype: A read error may explain this, as a much larger clone is one base away. The chain has TRBV12-3 or TRBV12-4 and TRBJ2-7; a possible D gene is TRBD1 (5 bases). The CDR3 totals 13 residues. With 2 bases removed from V and 7 bases from J, the gap between germline ends came to 12 bases. CDR3 region: CASSLPGIREQYF. CDR3 nucleotides: TGTGCCAGCAGTTTACCAGGGATTCGGGAGCAGTACTTC.

The rearrangement joins TRBV27 to TRBJ2-7, with 9 bases identical to TRBD1. J lost 0 bases, V lost 6 bases, and 12 bases had no gene match. Germline CDR1 is MNHEY and CDR2 is SMNVEV (reference sequence). The CDR3 is made up of 17 amino acids. CDR3 nucleotides: TGTGCCAGCAGCCGGGTGGGGACAGGGATCCCCTCCTACGAGCAGTACTTC. Encoded protein: CASSRVGTGIPSYEQYF.

This clonotype was observed a handful of times. The rearrangement links TRBV9 to TRBJ2-1; 10 nucleotides line up with TRBD1. CDR1 and CDR2 (germline): SGDLS, YYNGEE. J gave up 5 bases and V 0 bases, and 2 bases lay outside the gene matches. This CDR3 has 15 amino acids. CDR3 residues: CASSVAGQGNNEQFF. The CDR3 DNA is TGTGCCAGCAGCGTAGCGGGACAGGGGAACAATGAGCAGTTCTTC. The whole variable domain, filled in from reference TRBV9 and TRBJ2-1, reads DSGVTQTPKHLITATGQRVTLRCSPRSGDLSVYWYQQSLDQGLQFLIQYYNGEERAKGNILERFSAQQFPDLHSELNLSSLELGDSALYFCASSVAGQGNNEQFFGPGTRLTVL.

The CDR3 DNA reads TGTGCCAGCAGCTTAAACTCGGGTGGGGAAGCTTTCTTT. Protein product: CASSLNSGGEAFF. The gene calls are TRBV7-3 and TRBJ1-1; the D is unclear. The ends were cut back, 1 base at V and 8 bases at J, with 11 bases in the middle. CDR3 length: 13 amino acids. CDR1 and CDR2 from the germline V gene are SGHTA and FQGTGA.

This chain uses TRBV27 with TRBJ1-3, with 8 bases fitting TRBD1. V shed 2 bases and J 3 bases; nucleotides not matched to a gene: 3. This CDR3 region has 15 residues. Germline lookup yields CDR1 MNHEY and CDR2 SMNVEV (reference sequence). This chain's CDR3 is CASSLQGAIGNTIYF. As DNA, the CDR3 is TGTGCCAGCAGTTTACAGGGGGCGATTGGAAACACCATATATTTT.

The chain employs TRBV29-1 and TRBJ1-1; D is uncertain. CDR1 is SQVTM, CDR2 ANQGSEA, per germline. Trimming took 5 bases from V and 9 from J, leaving 10 bases between them. CDR3 length: 10 residues. CDR3 protein: CSVKSGKAFF. Here the CDR3 DNA reads TGCAGCGTTAAGTCAGGAAAAGCTTTCTTT.

In regard to this clonotype: A clone one base away is much larger, so this may be a read error. This sequence joins TRBV6-5 and TRBJ2-7, with 8 nucleotides matching TRBD2. The DNA end favors TRBJ2-5, so the J call may be wrong. The length of the CDR3 is 15 residues. Germline CDR1 MNHEY, CDR2 SVGAGI. In nucleotides, the CDR3 is TGTGCCAGCAGCCAGGGACTAGTGGGATTCGAGACCCAGTACTTC. This encodes CASSQGLVGFETQYF.

This clonotype appeared many times. V is TRBV9 and J is TRBJ2-3; D remains ambiguous. The CDR3 totals 15 residues. Trimming left V 4 bases short and J 3 bases short, with 15 bases between. Germline assignment: CDR1 SGDLS and CDR2 YYNGEE. In DNA, the CDR3 is TGTGCCAGCAGCTATTCACTACGCAATACAGATACGCAGTATTTT. Amino acid sequence: CASSYSLRNTDTQYF.

This clonotype was observed a handful of times. The V gene is TRBV20-1, the J gene TRBJ1-2, with 8 bases matching TRBD1. Trimming took 5 bases from V and 3 from J; bases not matched to a gene: 8. Per the germline V gene, CDR1 is DFQATT and CDR2 is SNEGSKA (reference sequence). The CDR3 is 14 residues long. This CDR3 reads CSASLTGVDYGYTF. The DNA for the CDR3 is TGCAGTGCTTCATTGACAGGGGTGGACTATGGCTACACCTTC.

The V and J genes are TRBV28 and TRBJ2-1; no firm D call. Trimming stripped 6 bases from V and 4 bases from J, with 4 bases between. The germline CDR1 and CDR2 sequences are MDHEN and SYDVKM. This CDR3 contains 11 residues. The CDR3 DNA reads as TGTGCCAGCAGCAAGTACAATGAGCAGTTCTTC. It is translated as CASSKYNEQFF.

Many counts were recorded for this clonotype. V is TRBV9 and J is TRBJ2-7, with 7 nucleotides matching TRBD2. The CDR3 totals 14 residues. Unmatched junction bases numbered 5, after V lost 4 bases and J lost 1 base. CDR1 is SGDLS and CDR2 is YYNGEE in the germline V gene. The chain's CDR3 is CASSRAGTSYEQYF. CDR3 in DNA: TGTGCCAGCAGCCGAGCGGGAACTTCCTACGAGCAGTACTTC.

In the case of this clonotype: A much larger clone is a single base away; this may be a read error. V gene TRBV29-1 combines with J gene TRBJ2-5; no definite D call. CDR3 length: 13 amino acids. Trimming pared 5 bases from V and 2 bases from J, leaving 12 bases between. Per germline, CDR1 SQVTM and CDR2 ANQGSEA. CDR3: CSVNRSSQETQYF. DNA for the CDR3: TGCAGCGTTAATAGGTCTAGTCAAGAGACCCAGTACTTC.

With respect to this clonotype: With a much larger clone just one base away, this may be a read error. V gene TRBV4-1 combines with J gene TRBJ2-7; perhaps D is TRBD1 or TRBD2 (5 bases each). Looked up from germline, CDR1 is MGHRA and CDR2 is YSYEKL. This CDR3 region has 14 residues. The CDR3 region is CAGSQPGDGYEQYF. CDR3 nucleotide sequence: TGCGCCGGCAGCCAGCCCGGGGACGGCTACGAGCAGTACTTC.

The sample holds many counts of this clonotype. The chain recombines TRBV7-2 with TRBJ2-1; D might be TRBD1 or TRBD2, each matching 5 bases. The CDR3 loop spans 15 amino acids. With 5 bases removed from V and 2 bases from J, the gap between germline ends came to 13 bases. Germline assignment: CDR1 SGHTA and CDR2 FQGNSA. This chain's CDR3 is CASSPLPGPYNEQFF. CDR3 coding DNA: TGTGCCAGCAGCCCGCTCCCGGGGCCCTACAATGAGCAGTTCTTC.

The chain recombines TRBV7-9 with TRBJ2-1; D unclear. V dropped 0 bases and J dropped 6 bases, with 15 bases sitting between them. Germline V lookup: CDR1 SEHNR, CDR2 FQNEAQ (reference sequence). The CDR3 spans 16 residues. As DNA, the CDR3 is TGTGCCAGCAGCTTAGCGAAGTTGGGCCAGACCAATGAGCAGTTCTTC. This sequence encodes CASSLAKLGQTNEQFF.

The chain has TRBV9 and TRBJ2-1; 7 bases are shared with TRBD2. Germline CDR1 reads SGDLS; CDR2 reads YYNGEE. The CDR3 covers 13 residues. Unmatched junction bases numbered 4, after V lost 3 bases and J lost 7 bases. Here the CDR3 reads CASSAGAGNEQFF. The DNA for the CDR3 is TGTGCCAGCAGCGCCGGAGCGGGGAATGAGCAGTTCTTC.

This clonotype was counted many times. The genes are TRBV20-1 and TRBJ2-5, with 9 bases lining up with TRBD1. V shed 4 bases, J shed 5 bases, and the junction held 8 bases outside the gene matches. From germline, CDR1 is DFQATT and CDR2 SNEGSKA (reference sequence). The CDR3 spans 14 residues. The CDR3 protein is CSATIQGARETQYF. Written as DNA, the CDR3 is TGCAGTGCTACTATACAGGGGGCGAGGGAGACCCAGTACTTC.

As for this clonotype: A much more abundant neighbour one base away suggests this may be a read error. CDR3: CASRGPGLAAMIPTDTQHF. The CDR3 DNA reads as TGTGCCAGCAGAGGGCCGGGACTAGCCGCCATGATCCCCACAGATACGCAGCATTTT. The gene calls are TRBV2 and TRBJ2-3; TRBD1 is a possible D gene (5 bases). The assigned J gene may be wrong: the sequence end matches TRBJ1-5 better. This CDR3 is 19 amino acids long. Germline lookup yields CDR1 SNHLY and CDR2 FYNNEI.

CDR3 DNA sequence: TGCAGTGCTAGAGAACCTAACTGGGGGTCCAATCAGCCCCAGCATTTT. Encoded protein: CSAREPNWGSNQPQHF. The chain combines TRBV20-1 with TRBJ1-5, with D possibly TRBD1 on 5 matching bases. In germline, CDR1 is DFQATT, CDR2 SNEGSKA (reference sequence). V lost 0 bases and J lost 3, with 15 bases in between. The CDR3 totals 16 residues.

This clonotype was counted at least ten times. V and J are TRBV7-8 and TRBJ2-7; the match to TRBD2 covers 9 bases. The V and J ends lost 5 bases and 3 bases, in that order; junction bases with no gene match: 5. The CDR3 has 14 residues. The germline V gene has CDR1 SGHVS and CDR2 FQNEAQ. DNA for the CDR3: TGTGCCAGCAGCACTAGCGGGCTCCTCTACGAGCAGTACTTC. Its protein product is CASSTSGLLYEQYF.

This clonotype has ten or more counts. The chain recombines TRBV28 with TRBJ2-7; D might be TRBD1 (5 bases). Trimming pared 3 bases from V and 2 bases from J, leaving 17 bases between. The CDR3 is made up of 16 amino acids. Germline V gene lookup returns CDR1 MDHEN and CDR2 SYDVKM. CDR3 sequence (DNA): TGTGCCAGCAGTTTTTCAGGTGGGGCCAGAGCCTACGAGCAGTACTTC. This sequence encodes CASSFSGGARAYEQYF. The full variable domain, its missing parts supplied by reference TRBV28 and TRBJ2-7, is DVKVTQSSRYLVKRTGEKVFLECVQDMDHENMFWYRQDPGLGLRLIYFSYDVKMKEKGDIPEGYSVSREKKERFSLILESASTNQTSMYLCASSFSGGARAYEQYFGPGTRLTVT.

This clonotype has a count of ten or more. This chain joins TRBV13 and TRBJ1-2; D possibly corresponds to TRBD1 (6 bases). This CDR3 is 14 amino acids long. The ends were cut back, 0 bases at V and 5 bases at J, with 10 bases in the middle. Per the germline V gene, CDR1 is PRHDT and CDR2 is FYEKMQ (reference sequence). CDR3 coding DNA: TGTGCCAGCAGCTTAGGCAGGGGTGCGTATGGCTACACCTTC. Encoded protein: CASSLGRGAYGYTF.